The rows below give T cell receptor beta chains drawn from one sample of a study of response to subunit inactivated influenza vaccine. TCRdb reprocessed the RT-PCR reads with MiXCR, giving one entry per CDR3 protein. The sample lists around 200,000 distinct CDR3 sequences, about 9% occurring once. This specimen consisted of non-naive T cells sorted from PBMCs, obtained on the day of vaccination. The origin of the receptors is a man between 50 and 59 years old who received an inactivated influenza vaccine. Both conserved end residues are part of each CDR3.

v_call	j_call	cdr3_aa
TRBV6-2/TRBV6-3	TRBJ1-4	CASNRDTGPEKLFF
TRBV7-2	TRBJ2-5	CASSGEWGQETQYF
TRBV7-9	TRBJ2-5	CASSLDWGQETQYF
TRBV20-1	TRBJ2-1	CSALVRAGGRVEQFF
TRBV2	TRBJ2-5	CASSDEAQYF
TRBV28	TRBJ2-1	CASSLREGYEQFF
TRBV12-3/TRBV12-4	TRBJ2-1	CASSSRTSGRGSEQFF
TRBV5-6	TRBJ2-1	CASSRTSGGANYNEQFF
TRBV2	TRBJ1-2	CASIDDLNYGYTF
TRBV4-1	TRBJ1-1	CASSQERWGGRNTEAFF
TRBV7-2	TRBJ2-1	CASSKRFNEQFF
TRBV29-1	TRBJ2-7	CSVTPRGLYEQYF
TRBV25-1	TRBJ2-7	CASSDDRNYEQYF
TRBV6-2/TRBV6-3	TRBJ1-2	CASRPGGADGYTF
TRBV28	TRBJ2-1	CASRVLTGAKPYNEQFF
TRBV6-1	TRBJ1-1	CASKKSGTGNTEAFF
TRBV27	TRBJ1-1	CASSLGGPLNTEAFF
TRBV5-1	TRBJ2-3	CASSLDGQGIADTQYF
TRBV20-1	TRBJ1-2	CSARESSGTGYGYTF
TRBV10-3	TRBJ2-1	CAISIRLSGRADSYNEQFF
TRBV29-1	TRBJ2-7	CSFGTVYEQYF
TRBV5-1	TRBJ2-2	CASSSTSGRSTGELFF
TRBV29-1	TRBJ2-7	CSVSGGRENEQYF
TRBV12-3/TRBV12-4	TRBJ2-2	CASRLETGELFF
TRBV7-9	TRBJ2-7	CASSWDSYYEQYF
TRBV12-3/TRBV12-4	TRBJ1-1	CASSLEVQGSGAFF
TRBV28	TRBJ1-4	CASRLGGAVEKLFF
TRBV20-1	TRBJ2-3	CSARDPPGLAGGHTDTQYF
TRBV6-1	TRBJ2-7	CASRPTGPPREQYF
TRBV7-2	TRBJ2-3	CASSLGTSTQYF
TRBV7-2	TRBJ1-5	CASSLGQAGNQPQHF
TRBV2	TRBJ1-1	CARDAWKGLNTEAFF
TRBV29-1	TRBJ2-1	CSFRGGSEQFF
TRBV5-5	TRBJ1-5	CASSLAGQKGAQHF
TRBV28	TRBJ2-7	CASSPAGTRAYEQYF
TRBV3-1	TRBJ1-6	CASSLGTGGNSPLHF
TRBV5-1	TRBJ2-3	CASSLRGARLDTQYF
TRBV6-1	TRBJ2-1	CASIRTSGSWDEQFF
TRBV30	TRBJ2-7	CAWSSGLGLTYEQYF
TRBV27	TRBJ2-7	CASSLYPGASYEQYF